The T cell receptor (beta chain) under discussion was sequenced for a study of blood T cell repertoires in COVID-19. Sequenced by immunoSEQ multiplex PCR; TCRdb stores in-frame clones only, minus some. The sample has a few hundred thousand clones, around 82% seen once; the top ten hold roughly 1.1%. This clone was seen a single time. This CDR3 contains 16 residues. Between the trimmed V and J ends, which lost 0 bases and 3 bases, there was a span of 13 bases. The germline gives CDR1 ENHRY, CDR2 SYGVKD. The chain uses TRBV10-3 and TRBJ2-3; a weak D match, TRBD1 (5 bases). Sequenced material: peripheral blood. The receptor was derived from a woman in her 50s with acute or convalescent COVID-19. In nucleotides, the CDR3 is TGTGCCATCAGTGAGTCCGGTAGAAAGGGGACAGATACGCAGTATTTT. It translates to CAISESGRKGTDTQYF.